These 21 T cell receptor beta chains came from one sample sequenced in a study of control samples from healthy donors and cancer patients. Only in-frame clones appear in the TCRdb table, and some are missing; sequencing was by immunoSEQ multiplex PCR. The repertoire holds about 130,000 clones, with under 95% as singletons. The sample was blood. Receptors originate from a man aged 18-30 years in good health.

V gene TRBV14 combines with J gene TRBJ2-7; 9 bases agree with TRBD1. Trimming took 6 bases from V and 6 from J; bases not matched to a gene: 6. The germline V gene has CDR1 SGHDN and CDR2 FVKESK. This CDR3 has 13 amino acids. CDR3: CASRRTGEIEQYF. The CDR3 bases are TGTGCCAGCAGACGGACAGGGGAGATCGAGCAGTACTTC.

The chain carries TRBV5-4 and TRBJ1-2, with D perhaps TRBD1 (5 bases). Germline CDR1 is SGHNT and CDR2 is YYREEE (reference sequence). There are 13 residues in the CDR3. The germline V and J ends were trimmed by 0 bases and 8 bases, with 11 bases remaining between them. The DNA of the CDR3 is TGTGCCAGCAGCTTGGCCCTGGGGGGGGGCTACACCTTC. The encoded protein is CASSLALGGGYTF. The variable domain in full, completed from reference TRBV5-4 and TRBJ1-2, reads ETGVTQSPTHLIKTRGQQVTLRCSSQSGHNTVSWYQQALGQGPQFIFQYYREEENGRGNFPPRFSGLQFPNYSSELNVNALELDDSALYLCASSLALGGGYTFGSGTRLTVV.

The chain combines TRBV11-2 with TRBJ1-6; D is possibly TRBD1 (6 bases). Germline V CDR1 and CDR2: SGHAT, FQNNGV. CDR3 size: 17 residues. V was clipped by 3 bases and J by 1 base, with 13 bases between them. The CDR3 DNA follows: TGTGCCAGCAGCTTCACAGGGTTCAGGTCCTATAATTCACCCCTCCACTTT. It encodes CASSFTGFRSYNSPLHF. Drawing the rest from reference TRBV11-2 and TRBJ1-6, the complete variable domain is EAGVAQSPRYKIIEKRQSVAFWCNPISGHATLYWYQQILGQGPKLLIQFQNNGVVDDSQLPKDRFSAERLKGVDSTLKIQPAKLEDSAVYLCASSFTGFRSYNSPLHFGNGTRLTVT.

This sequence joins TRBV27 and TRBJ1-4; D remains unclear. The CDR3 runs to 14 residues. Germline CDR1 is MNHEY and CDR2 is SMNVEV (reference sequence). V lost 4 bases to trimming and J lost 6 bases, with 12 bases between them. CDR3 region: CASSWVSGHEKLFF. The CDR3 bases are TGTGCCAGCAGTTGGGTCTCGGGTCATGAAAAACTGTTTTTT.

The rearrangement uses TRBV5-5 and TRBJ2-3, with a weak D call TRBD1 (6 bases). Germline assignment: CDR1 SGHKS and CDR2 YYEKEE (reference sequence). This CDR3 is built from 16 residues. The V and J ends lost 2 bases and 0 bases respectively, with 13 bases between them. This CDR3 is CASSFWGQSSTDTQYF. CDR3 DNA: TGTGCCAGCAGCTTTTGGGGGCAATCGAGCACAGATACGCAGTATTTT.

The chain couples TRBV12-5 to TRBJ1-1; D gene uncertain. The CDR3 loop spans 15 amino acids. CDR1 is LGHNT and CDR2 is FRNRAP in the germline V gene. V gave up 7 bases and J gave up 5 bases, with 20 bases separating them. CDR3 DNA sequence: TGTGCTAGTGCCGCAACGGGGTGGGCGAGGACTGAAGCTTTCTTT. It yields the protein CASAATGWARTEAFF.

This chain uses TRBV24-1 with TRBJ1-2; 8 bases are shared with TRBD1. Germline V gene lookup returns CDR1 KGHDR and CDR2 SFDVKD. CDR3 size: 14 residues. After removal of 4 bases from V and 3 bases from J, the junction contained 3 bases not matched to a gene. CDR3 sequence: CATSDPDRDYGYTF. The CDR3 DNA sequence: TGTGCCACCAGTGACCCGGACAGGGACTATGGCTACACCTTC.

V usage is TRBV9 and J usage is TRBJ1-6; D unresolved. The CDR3 runs 16 residues. Trimming removed 2 bases from V and 3 bases from J, with 12 bases in between. CDR1 is SGDLS and CDR2 is YYNGEE in the germline V gene. DNA of the CDR3: TGTGCCAGCAGCGTTCGGGGAGACCTCTATAATTCACCCCTCCACTTT. Residues: CASSVRGDLYNSPLHF.

The rearrangement uses TRBV6-5 and TRBJ2-7, with D perhaps being TRBD1 or TRBD2 (5 bases each). The CDR3 runs to 15 residues. Between the trimmed V and J ends, which lost 1 base and 2 bases, there was a span of 12 bases. Per the germline V gene, CDR1 is MNHEY and CDR2 is SVGAGI. This CDR3 is CASSYYVGVPYEQYF. The CDR3 nucleotides read TGTGCCAGCAGTTACTATGTGGGGGTACCCTACGAGCAGTACTTC.

The genes are TRBV7-9 and TRBJ1-2, with TRBD1 as a possible D gene (6 bases). The ends were cut back, 5 bases at V and 4 bases at J, with 11 bases in the middle. This CDR3 has 13 amino acids. The germline V gene encodes CDR1 SEHNR and CDR2 FQNEAQ (reference sequence). CDR3 sequence: CASSPRDIYGYTF. DNA for the CDR3: TGTGCCAGCAGCCCACGGGACATCTATGGCTACACCTTC.

This clone was seen a few times. The chain combines TRBV18 with TRBJ2-3, with no clear D. CDR3 length: 17 amino acids. Per the germline V gene, CDR1 is KGHSH and CDR2 is LQKENI. V was clipped by 0 bases and J by 1 base, with 14 bases between them. CDR3 in amino acids: CASSPPAITAGTDTQYF. The DNA of the CDR3 is TGTGCCAGCTCACCACCGGCGATCACGGCCGGCACAGATACGCAGTATTTT.

The V gene is TRBV5-1, the J gene TRBJ1-3, with 8 bases aligning to TRBD1. The junction had 3 bases not matched to a gene; V was cut back by 4 bases and J by 6 bases. In germline, CDR1 is SGHRS, CDR2 YFSETQ. The CDR3 is 13 residues long. CDR3 bases: TGCGCCAGCAGCGCGGGACAGGCAAACACCATATATTTT. Translated: CASSAGQANTIYF.

A single count supports this clone. The rearrangement joins TRBV11-2 to TRBJ1-4; D is undetermined. V lost 1 base, J lost 9 bases, and 18 bases lay in between. Looked up from germline, CDR1 is SGHAT and CDR2 is FQNNGV. CDR3 size: 16 residues. CDR3 coding DNA: TGTGCCAGCAGCTTAGCCTATACGACGGTGTTTAAAAAACTGTTTTTT. It encodes CASSLAYTTVFKKLFF.

The rearrangement uses TRBV12-3 or TRBV12-4 and TRBJ1-1, with 7 bases matching TRBD1. The V gene end was trimmed by 6 bases and the J gene end by 5 bases; junction bases not matched to a gene: 6. This CDR3 is built from 13 residues. The CDR3 nucleotides are TGTGCCAGCAGAGGCAGGGGGACAACTGAAGCTTTCTTT. Protein product: CASRGRGTTEAFF.

This chain connects TRBV4-1 to TRBJ1-2; the D is unclear. Germline loops: CDR1 MGHRA, CDR2 YSYEKL. The CDR3 consists of 15 residues. Deletions cut 0 bases from V and 8 bases from J, with 16 bases between. The CDR3 protein is CASSQEAGYSRGYTF. The CDR3 nucleotides are TGCGCCAGCAGCCAAGAAGCGGGGTATAGTAGGGGCTACACCTTC.

The chain employs TRBV7-9 and TRBJ1-5; no definite D call. The V gene's germline CDR1 is SEHNR and CDR2 FQNEAQ (reference sequence). V lost 0 bases, J lost 5 bases, and 8 bases lay in between. The CDR3 totals 14 residues. The CDR3 region has the DNA TGTGCCAGCAGCTTAGCGTTGGCCGATCAGCCCCAGCATTTT. Its translation is CASSLALADQPQHF.

This clone appeared once. The genes are TRBV10-3 and TRBJ2-7; 8 nucleotides align to TRBD1. The J segment lost 6 bases and the V segment lost 6 bases, leaving 10 bases of the junction unmatched. Per the germline V gene, CDR1 is ENHRY and CDR2 is SYGVKD. This CDR3 spans 14 amino acids. The CDR3 here is CAISLDRGEREQYF. The CDR3 nucleotides read TGTGCCATCAGCCTCGACAGGGGAGAACGCGAGCAGTACTTC.

The rearrangement joins TRBV5-6 to TRBJ1-4, with D hard to call. The CDR3 has 12 amino acids. Germline assignment: CDR1 SGHDT and CDR2 YYEEEE. Trimming left V 4 bases short and J 8 bases short, with 9 bases between. CDR3 residues: CASSVEGEKLFF. The CDR3 DNA reads TGTGCCAGCAGCGTGGAAGGGGAAAAACTGTTTTTT.

The chain couples TRBV27 to TRBJ1-5, with 8 bases matching TRBD1. Losses at the gene ends were 8 bases for V and 2 bases for J; bases not matched to a gene: 8. CDR1 and CDR2 from the germline V gene are MNHEY and SMNVEV (reference sequence). The CDR3 consists of 15 residues. The CDR3 bases are TGTGCCAGCGGGACCGACAGGGGTGGCAATCAGCCCCAGCATTTT. Translation: CASGTDRGGNQPQHF.

This clone occurred once. The chain links TRBV9 to TRBJ2-2; 8 nucleotides agree with TRBD2. CDR1 SGDLS and CDR2 YYNGEE come from the germline V gene. There are 15 residues in the CDR3. With V trimmed by 4 bases and J by 5 bases, 7 bases remained unmatched. The CDR3 protein is CASSPHSGVTGELFF. CDR3 DNA: TGTGCCAGCAGCCCTCATAGCGGGGTTACCGGGGAGCTGTTTTTT.

The rearrangement joins TRBV7-9 to TRBJ2-7, with unresolved D. The CDR3 has 14 residues. In germline, CDR1 is SEHNR, CDR2 FQNEAQ (reference sequence). V lost 2 bases and J lost 3, with 11 bases in between. CDR3 DNA sequence: TGTGCCAGCAGCTTAAGTATTACCGACTACGAGCAGTACTTC. Protein: CASSLSITDYEQYF.